This entry features one T cell receptor beta chain sequence. This sample was taken from a study of blood T cell repertoires in COVID-19. In the original workflow: Reference gene primers were amplified, and this amplification served to estimate nucleated cell counts. Produced via immunoSEQ multiplex PCR; TCRdb's table is partial and in-frame only. The D gene and trimming were derived from the DNA, and the V and J assignments and clone size from that table. The table includes some 210,000 clones, 80% to 95% detected once. The V end was cut by 3 bases, the J end by 3 bases, with 12 bases between. Germline V CDR1 and CDR2: SNHLY, FYNNEI. The CDR3 covers 14 residues. Seattle-derived patients entered the study during active infection and were followed longitudinally.

The TCR sequence derives from a man in his fifties or sixties with COVID-19, enrolled during active disease. The sample comprised peripheral blood. The genes are TRBV2 and TRBJ2-7; D call uncertain. CDR3 loop: CASSDPSSVYEQYF. In nucleotides, the CDR3 is TGTGCCAGCAGTGACCCTTCCTCGGTCTACGAGCAGTACTTC.